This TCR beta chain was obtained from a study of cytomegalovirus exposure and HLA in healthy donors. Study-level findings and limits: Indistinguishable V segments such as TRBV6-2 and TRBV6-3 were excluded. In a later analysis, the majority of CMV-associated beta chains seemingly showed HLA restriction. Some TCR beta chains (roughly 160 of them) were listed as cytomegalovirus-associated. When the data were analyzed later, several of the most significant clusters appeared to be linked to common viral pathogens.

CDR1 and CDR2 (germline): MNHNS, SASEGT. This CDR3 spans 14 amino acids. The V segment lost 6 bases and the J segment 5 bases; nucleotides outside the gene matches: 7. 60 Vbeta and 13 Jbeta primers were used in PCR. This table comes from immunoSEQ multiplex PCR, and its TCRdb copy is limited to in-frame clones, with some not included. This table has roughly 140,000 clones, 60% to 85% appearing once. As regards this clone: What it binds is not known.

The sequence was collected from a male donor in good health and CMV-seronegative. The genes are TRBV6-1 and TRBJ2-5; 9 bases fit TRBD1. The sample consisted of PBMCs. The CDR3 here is CASSPGQGPETQYF. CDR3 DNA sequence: TGTGCCAGCAGCCCGGGACAGGGACCGGAGACCCAGTACTTC.